This is a list of T cell receptor beta chains from one sample in a study. From the 5' RACE reads, TCRdb called clonotypes with MiXCR, one entry per CDR3 protein. This sample has roughly 52,000 distinct CDR3 sequences, with 15% to 20% found just once. Sequenced material: naive CD4+ T cells sorted from blood. These receptors were collected from a female donor with breast cancer. Each CDR3 is given with its conserved first and last residue. A D gene is named only where the DNA matches it firmly. Where a row states a size, it is once, few, many or the class of an expanded clone; other rows omit it.

clone size,V gene,J gene,D gene,CDR3 protein,CDR3 DNA
.,TRBV12-3/TRBV12-4,TRBJ1-5,.,CASRQPVRGPPHF,TGTGCCAGCAGGCAGCCCGTTCGGGGACCCCCGCATTTT
many,TRBV5-1,TRBJ2-1,TRBD1,CASSLGQGLHNEQFF,TGCGCCAGCAGCTTGGGACAGGGTCTTCACAATGAGCAGTTCTTC
few,TRBV25-1,TRBJ1-2,.,CASSGLGGNRVGGYTF,TGTGCCAGCAGTGGTTTAGGGGGGAACAGGGTAGGCGGCTACACCTTC
many,TRBV20-1,TRBJ2-6,TRBD2,CSATGTTGANVLTF,TGCAGTGCTACAGGGACTACTGGGGCCAACGTCCTGACTTTC
few,TRBV5-6,TRBJ1-3,TRBD1,CASSSPTGSGNTIYF,TGTGCCAGCAGCTCACCGACAGGGTCTGGAAACACCATATATTTT
many,TRBV6-2/TRBV6-3,TRBJ2-7,.,CASSPVETYEQYF,TGTGCCAGCAGCCCCGTGGAGACCTACGAGCAGTACTTC
few,TRBV5-1,TRBJ2-6,.,CASRDAGANVLTF,TGCGCCAGCAGGGATGCTGGGGCCAACGTCCTGACTTTC
many,TRBV6-5,TRBJ1-3,.,CASSPRPLNTIYF,TGTGCCAGCAGTCCCCGGCCGTTAAACACCATATATTTT
few,TRBV5-4,TRBJ2-1,TRBD2,CASSLWLAGTDEQFF,TGTGCCAGCAGCTTGTGGCTAGCGGGAACCGATGAGCAGTTCTTC
few,TRBV20-1,TRBJ1-1,.,CSARAELNTEAFF,TGCAGTGCTAGAGCGGAGTTGAACACTGAAGCTTTCTTT
.,TRBV20-1,TRBJ1-1,.,CSAKVTGNTEAFF,TGCAGTGCTAAAGTAACAGGGAACACTGAAGCTTTCTTT
.,TRBV6-5,TRBJ1-4,.,CASSLRVHEKPFF,TGTGCCAGCAGTCTCAGGGTCCATGAAAAACCGTTTTTT
many,TRBV7-2,TRBJ2-3,.,CASSLIGVSTDTQYF,TGTGCCAGCAGCTTAATAGGCGTCAGCACAGATACGCAGTATTTT
.,TRBV30,TRBJ2-7,TRBD1,CTWSVQGHEQYF,TGTACCTGGAGTGTACAGGGGCACGAGCAGTACTTC
many,TRBV4-3,TRBJ2-1,.,CASSQEEGRQTPQFF,TGCGCCAGCAGCCAAGAGGAGGGTAGGCAAACCCCCCAGTTCTTC
.,TRBV24-1,TRBJ2-5,.,CAVTSPTDVRETQCF,TGTGCCGTTACAAGCCCTACGGACGTCCGGGAGACCCAGTGCTTC
few,TRBV20-1,TRBJ2-7,.,CSARAFATLEYEQYF,TGCAGTGCTAGAGCTTTCGCGACCCTCGAGTACGAGCAGTACTTC
.,TRBV18,TRBJ2-3,.,CASSPDYLSTDTRYF,TGTGCCAGCTCACCGGACTACCTAAGCACAGATACGCGGTATTTT
few,TRBV6-5,TRBJ2-5,TRBD2,CASSYSFVQRGGLRETQYF,TGTGCCAGCAGTTACTCGTTTGTCCAGCGGGGGGGCCTTAGGGAGACCCAGTACTTC
few,TRBV21-1,TRBJ1-1,.,CASSKETPPGRTGTEAFF,TGTGCCAGCAGCAAAGAGACCCCCCCGGGACGGACGGGTACTGAAGCTTTCTTT
few,TRBV24-1,TRBJ2-3,.,CATSDSTKLGDTQYF,TGTGCCACCAGTGATTCGACCAAGCTAGGGGATACGCAGTATTTT
few,TRBV28,TRBJ1-4,.,CASSDRLRELFF,TGTGCCAGCAGTGACAGGTTGAGGGAACTGTTTTTT
.,TRBV7-2,TRBJ2-1,.,CASSRRSYNEQFF,TGTGCCAGCAGCCGAAGGTCCTACAATGAGCAGTTCTTC
few,TRBV7-2,TRBJ2-1,.,CASSQDPVNEQFF,TGTGCCAGCAGCCAAGACCCTGTTAATGAGCAGTTCTTC
few,TRBV7-3,TRBJ2-3,.,CASSLAGPTDTQYF,TGTGCCAGCAGCTTAGCGGGCCCCACAGATACGCAGTATTTT
.,TRBV7-3,TRBJ2-4,TRBD1,CAGEQGAGNIQYF,TGTGCCGGAGAACAGGGGGCGGGAAACATTCAGTACTTC
.,TRBV28,TRBJ2-3,.,CASSLAGTGADTQYF,TGTGCCAGCAGTTTAGCCGGGACCGGAGCAGATACGCAGTATTTT
.,TRBV5-1,TRBJ1-4,TRBD1,CASSLNPAGTANEKLFF,TGCGCCAGCAGCCTCAACCCAGCCGGGACAGCAAATGAAAAACTGTTTTTT
.,TRBV3-1,TRBJ2-1,TRBD2,CASSYILAGGGEQFF,TGTGCCAGCAGCTATATACTAGCGGGAGGAGGGGAGCAGTTCTTC
few,TRBV20-1,TRBJ2-7,TRBD2,CSAARGDSLLYEQYF,TGCAGTGCTGCCCGGGGGGACTCGCTTCTCTACGAGCAGTACTTC
few,TRBV7-3,TRBJ2-1,TRBD2,CASSGLLAGAYNEQFF,TGTGCCAGCAGCGGTCTACTAGCGGGAGCCTACAATGAGCAGTTCTTC
many,TRBV7-8,TRBJ2-7,.,CASSLSSYEQYF,TGTGCCAGCAGCCTAAGCTCCTACGAGCAGTACTTC
few,TRBV7-2,TRBJ2-1,.,CASSLSRDNEQFF,TGTGCCAGCAGCTTAAGCAGGGACAATGAGCAGTTCTTC
many,TRBV4-1,TRBJ1-1,.,CASSQEPTLSTEAFF,TGCGCCAGCAGCCAGGAACCCACACTGTCTACTGAAGCTTTCTTT
.,TRBV6-1,TRBJ2-1,TRBD1,CASSDAQGANEQFF,TGTGCCAGCAGTGACGCACAGGGGGCAAATGAGCAGTTCTTC
few,TRBV7-2,TRBJ2-1,.,CASSFLGQGRDEQFF,TGTGCCAGCAGCTTTTTAGGCCAGGGCCGGGATGAGCAGTTCTTC
.,TRBV12-3/TRBV12-4,TRBJ2-2,TRBD2,CASSPLAGGTGELFF,TGTGCCAGCAGTCCGCTAGCGGGGGGGACCGGGGAGCTGTTTTTT
many,TRBV7-8,TRBJ2-7,.,CASGVAAGSYEQYF,TGTGCCAGCGGAGTAGCTGCGGGTTCCTACGAGCAGTACTTC
many,TRBV28,TRBJ1-1,.,CASSYSVNTEAFF,TGTGCCAGCAGTTACTCAGTGAACACTGAAGCTTTCTTT
many,TRBV5-1,TRBJ1-5,.,CASSFQPQHF,TGCGCCAGCAGCTTTCAGCCCCAGCATTTT
.,TRBV5-4,TRBJ2-1,TRBD2,CAGSFPSGSFHNGQFF,TGTGCCGGCAGCTTTCCTAGCGGGAGTTTCCACAATGGGCAGTTCTTC
.,TRBV18,TRBJ1-2,TRBD1,CASSSDRSNYGYTF,TGTGCCAGCTCATCGGACAGGAGCAACTATGGCTACACCTTC
few,TRBV5-3,TRBJ1-1,.,CARSLAGGLGTEAFF,TGTGCCAGAAGCTTGGCGGGGGGCTTGGGTACTGAAGCTTTCTTT
few,TRBV20-1,TRBJ2-3,.,CSSREVRDTQYF,TGCAGTTCCCGGGAAGTCAGAGATACGCAGTATTTT
many,TRBV5-1,TRBJ2-7,.,CASSSDTYEQYF,TGCGCCAGCAGCTCTGACACCTACGAGCAGTACTTC
.,TRBV20-1,TRBJ2-5,.,CSAESRETQYF,TGCAGTGCTGAGTCTCGTGAGACCCAGTACTTC
.,TRBV7-2,TRBJ2-3,.,CASSLGGQLSTDTQYF,TGTGCCAGCAGCTTAGGCGGTCAGCTTAGCACAGATACGCAGTATTTT
.,TRBV20-1,TRBJ1-4,TRBD1,CSARDLGGGQEKLFF,TGCAGTGCTAGAGATCTCGGAGGGGGCCAGGAAAAACTGTTTTTT
many,TRBV5-1,TRBJ1-2,.,CASSTGTEYGYTF,TGCGCCAGCAGCACGGGGACGGAATATGGCTACACCTTC
medium-sized,TRBV7-2,TRBJ2-7,.,CASSSYRKTEEQYF,TGTGCCAGCAGCTCATACCGGAAGACCGAGGAGCAGTACTTC
.,TRBV20-1,TRBJ2-7,TRBD2,CSVLAGQGYEQYF,TGCAGCGTCCTAGCGGGGCAAGGGTACGAGCAGTACTTC
many,TRBV20-1,TRBJ2-4,.,CSARAERELAKNIQYF,TGCAGTGCTAGAGCCGAAAGGGAACTAGCCAAAAACATTCAGTACTTC